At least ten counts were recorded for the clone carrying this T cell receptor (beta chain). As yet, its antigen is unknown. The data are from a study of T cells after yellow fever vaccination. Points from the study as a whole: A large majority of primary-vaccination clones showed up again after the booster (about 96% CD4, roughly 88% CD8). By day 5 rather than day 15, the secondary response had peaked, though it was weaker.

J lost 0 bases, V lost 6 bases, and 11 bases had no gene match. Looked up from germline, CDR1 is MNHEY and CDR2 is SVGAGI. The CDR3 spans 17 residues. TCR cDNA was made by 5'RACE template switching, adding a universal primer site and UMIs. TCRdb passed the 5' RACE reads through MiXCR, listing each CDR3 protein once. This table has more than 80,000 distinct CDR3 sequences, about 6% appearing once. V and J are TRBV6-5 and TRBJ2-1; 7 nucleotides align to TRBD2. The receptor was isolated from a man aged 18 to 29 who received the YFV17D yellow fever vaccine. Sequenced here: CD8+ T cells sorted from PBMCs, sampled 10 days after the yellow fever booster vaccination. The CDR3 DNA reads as TGTGCCAGCAGCAATGGGGGGGGTTACGGCTCCTACAATGAGCAGTTCTTC. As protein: CASSNGGGYGSYNEQFF.